This TCR beta chain comes out of a study of CD8 T cells in Susac syndrome. General study findings and limits: The number of individuals included in the study's TCR sequencing and HLA analysis was acknowledged as relatively small.

RNA amounts of roughly 0.5 to 1 ug underwent reverse transcription with random hexamers. TCRdb processed the immunoSEQ multiplex PCR reads anew with MiXCR; each CDR3 protein has one entry. The table has tens of thousands of distinct CDR3 sequences, roughly 94% seen once; the top ten hold 0.26%. About this clonotype: Its specificity is not known.

CDR3 length: 15 amino acids. V lost 0 bases and J lost 4; bases outside the gene matches: 4. Germline CDR1 reads LNHNV; CDR2 reads YYDKDF (reference sequence). The clonotype originates from a human donor in good health. Sequenced: CD8+ T cells from PBMCs. The chain joins TRBV15 to TRBJ1-2, with 8 bases identical to TRBD1. CDR3 in DNA: TGTGCCACCAGCAGAGATCCCGGGACAGGCTATGGCTACACCTTC. Its translation is CATSRDPGTGYGYTF.